These 20 T cell receptor beta chains came from one sample sequenced in a study of Graves' ophthalmopathy and Graves' hyperthyroidism. Scientists amplified the TCR beta CDR3 regions from RNA transcripts. The library came from an HTBI-primed first-round RT-PCR and a second-round multiplex PCR. MiXCR was run by TCRdb on the multiplex PCR reads, yielding one entry per CDR3 protein. The table lists about 230,000 distinct CDR3 sequences, about 47% of them singletons. Sequencing was done on a sample of peripheral blood. The receptors come from an adult man with Graves' ophthalmopathy.

CDR3 region: CSARVRTRGEVFF. In DNA form, the CDR3 reads TGCAGTGCTAGGGTCCGGACAAGGGGCGAGGTTTTCTTT. The chain uses TRBV20-1 and TRBJ1-1, with D possibly being TRBD1 (5 bases). The CDR3 loop spans 13 amino acids. Deletions cut 3 bases from V and 13 bases from J, with 21 bases between. Germline V gene sequence: CDR1 DFQATT, CDR2 SNEGSKA (reference sequence).

The chain links TRBV7-9 to TRBJ2-7; D is unclear. Germline V gene data show CDR1 as SEHNR and CDR2 as FQNEAQ (reference sequence). V lost 4 bases and J 9 bases, leaving 16 bases between the germline ends. The CDR3 runs 13 residues. The CDR3 coding sequence is TGTGCCAGCAGCTCGACTCCCCCCGACGCGCAGTACTTC. Translated, it gives CASSSTPPDAQYF.

The rearrangement joins TRBV2 to TRBJ2-6, with D possibly TRBD2 on 5 matching bases. Germline V CDR1 and CDR2: SNHLY, FYNNEI. V dropped 6 bases and J dropped 0 bases, with 9 bases sitting between them. The length of the CDR3 is 15 residues. CDR3 residues: CASSLGDSGANVLTF. The CDR3 bases are TGTGCCAGCAGCCTCGGGGACTCTGGGGCCAACGTCCTGACTTTC.

The gene calls are TRBV12-3 or TRBV12-4 and TRBJ1-3; TRBD1 is a possible D gene (5 bases). The CDR3 has 16 amino acids. The germline V and J ends were trimmed by 10 bases and 0 bases, with 19 bases remaining between them. As DNA, the CDR3 is TGTGCCATCCGGGCGCCCAGGGAAGGCTCTGGAAACACCATATATTTT. Amino acid sequence: CAIRAPREGSGNTIYF.

This clonotype was counted between two and nine times. The chain recombines TRBV29-1 with TRBJ2-7; 8 bases map to TRBD1. CDR3 length equals 14 residues. Per germline, CDR1 SQVTM and CDR2 ANQGSEA. The junction had 8 bases not matched to a gene; V was cut back by 6 bases and J by 1 base. The CDR3 nucleotides read TGCAGCGTAACAGGACAGGGTAGGTCCTACGAGCAGTACTTC. Residues: CSVTGQGRSYEQYF.

This chain joins TRBV29-1 and TRBJ2-7; 7 bases align to TRBD1. After removal of 8 bases from V and 2 bases from J, the junction contained 3 bases not matched to a gene. The CDR3 loop spans 11 amino acids. The germline V gene has CDR1 SQVTM and CDR2 ANQGSEA. The CDR3 region is CSRGQAYEQYF. The CDR3 bases are TGCAGCCGAGGACAGGCCTACGAGCAGTACTTC.

V usage is TRBV2 and J usage is TRBJ1-6; D gene uncertain. The CDR3 contains 14 residues. V lost 0 bases to trimming and J lost 9 bases, with 9 bases between them. Germline CDR1 is SNHLY and CDR2 is FYNNEI. The CDR3 region is CASSEADEGSPLHF. The DNA of the CDR3 is TGTGCCAGCAGTGAAGCTGACGAGGGTTCACCCCTCCACTTT.

The chain recombines TRBV24-1 with TRBJ2-3; TRBD1 might be the D (5 bases). CDR3 length equals 17 residues. V gave up 3 bases and J gave up 5 bases, with 20 bases separating them. CDR1 KGHDR and CDR2 SFDVKD come from the germline V gene. The DNA for the CDR3 is TGTGCCACCAGTGATGCCTCCCAGGGTGACTTGGGAGATACGCAGTATTTT. Protein product: CATSDASQGDLGDTQYF.

V and J are TRBV7-3 and TRBJ1-4; tentative D call: TRBD1 (5 bases). Deletions cut 4 bases from V and 5 bases from J, with 14 bases between. This CDR3 contains 15 residues. The germline gives CDR1 SGHTA, CDR2 FQGTGA. In DNA, the CDR3 is TGTGCCAGCAGCTGGCGGGGACGGGTCAATGAAAAACTGTTTTTT. Its protein is CASSWRGRVNEKLFF.

This clonotype was recorded a few times. The rearrangement links TRBV7-6 to TRBJ1-4; possibly TRBD1 for D (6 bases). This CDR3 comprises 14 residues. Germline lookup yields CDR1 SGHVS and CDR2 FNYEAQ. Between the trimmed V and J ends, which lost 5 bases and 8 bases, there was a span of 15 bases. CDR3 sequence reads: CASSDAPGGEKLFF. The CDR3 DNA follows: TGTGCCAGCAGCGATGCACCGGGGGGCGAAAAACTGTTTTTT.

This chain links TRBV4-1 with TRBJ2-5; D is possibly TRBD1 or TRBD2 (6 bases each). The germline gives CDR1 MGHRA, CDR2 YSYEKL. The V end lost 1 base, the J end lost 5 bases, and 14 bases lay between the germline ends. The length of the CDR3 is 15 residues. CDR3 loop: CASSQGWGAGETQYF. The DNA of the CDR3 is TGCGCCAGCAGCCAAGGCTGGGGGGCAGGGGAGACCCAGTACTTC.

The CDR3: CASTRSGAGQYF. CDR3 DNA: TGTGCCAGCACTCGAAGCGGAGCAGGGCAGTACTTC. This chain connects TRBV12-3 or TRBV12-4 to TRBJ2-7, with a tentative D call TRBD2 (5 bases). The CDR3 runs to 12 residues. Trimming removed 7 bases at V and 9 bases at J, with 16 bases between.

V usage is TRBV7-2 and J usage is TRBJ1-2, with 7 nucleotides matching TRBD1. Germline V gene data show CDR1 as SGHTA and CDR2 as FQGNSA. The junction had 7 bases not matched to a gene; V was cut back by 6 bases and J by 3 bases. The CDR3 spans 14 residues. The CDR3 here is CASSLSTGYYGYTF. As DNA, the CDR3 is TGTGCCAGCAGTTTATCGACAGGGTACTATGGCTACACCTTC. Filled out from reference TRBV7-2 and TRBJ1-2, the complete variable domain reads GAGVSQSPSNKVTEKGKDVELRCDPISGHTALYWYRQSLGQGLEFLIYFQGNSAPDKSGLPSDRFSAERTGGSVSTLTIQRTQQEDSAVYLCASSLSTGYYGYTFGSGTRLTVV.

J is TRBJ2-5 and V is TRBV5-1; no definite D call. The J call is in doubt because the DNA end fits TRBJ2-1 better. This CDR3 spans 12 amino acids. Germline V lookup: CDR1 SGHRS, CDR2 YFSETQ. The CDR3: CASSLGGDEQFF. CDR3 DNA: TGCGCCAGCAGCTTGGGTGGAGATGAGCAGTTCTTC.

This clonotype showed up just once. The final CDR3 position lacks the conserved phenylalanine or tryptophan, pointing to a likely read error. This chain uses TRBV7-2 with TRBJ2-6; D unclear. Looked up from germline, CDR1 is SGHTA and CDR2 is FQGNSA. The CDR3 is 16 residues long. V was shortened by 6 bases and J by 0 bases, with 12 bases between the two germline ends. CDR3 bases: TGTGCCAGCAGGCCCGACTGGGGCTCTGGGGCCAACGTCCTGACTTCC. Its translation: CASRPDWGSGANVLTS.

In this sample, this clonotype turned up a few times. The chain carries TRBV19 and TRBJ2-7, with D possibly TRBD2 on 6 matching bases. CDR3 length: 13 amino acids. V was pared by 5 bases and J by 4 bases, with 12 bases between. Germline V gives CDR1 LNHDA, CDR2 SQIVND (reference sequence). CDR3 in amino acids: CASSPIGGYEQYF. The DNA for the CDR3 is TGTGCCAGTAGTCCCATCGGGGGTTACGAGCAGTACTTC.

The chain carries TRBV19 and TRBJ2-5; possible D gene TRBD1, 6 bases. V lost 6 bases and J 2 bases, leaving 13 bases between the germline ends. The germline V gene has CDR1 LNHDA and CDR2 SQIVND (reference sequence). The CDR3 spans 14 residues. CDR3 DNA: TGTGCCAGTAGATACAGGGTAGGGCAAGAGACCCAGTACTTC. Its translation: CASRYRVGQETQYF.

This clonotype was picked up a small number of times. The rearrangement links TRBV7-3 to TRBJ2-2; TRBD2 agrees at 8 bases. This CDR3 has 15 residues. The germline CDR1 and CDR2 sequences are SGHTA and FQGTGA. The V gene end was trimmed by 5 bases and the J gene end by 4 bases; junction bases not matched to a gene: 6. CDR3 sequence reads: CASSTGLGGTGELFF. CDR3 in DNA: TGTGCCAGCAGCACGGGACTAGGGGGCACCGGGGAGCTGTTTTTT.

The J gene is TRBJ1-4, the V gene TRBV13, with 10 bases fitting TRBD1. With 4 bases clipped from V and 8 bases from J, the junction kept 16 bases outside the gene matches. The CDR3 contains 18 residues. Germline CDR1 PRHDT, CDR2 FYEKMQ (reference sequence). CDR3 DNA: TGTGCCAGCAGCTCAGCCGGGACAGGGGCGCGCACTAGGGAAAAACTGTTTTTT. Protein: CASSSAGTGARTREKLFF.

The sample holds a few counts of this clonotype. CDR3 sequence reads: CASSQGDRDYGYTF. The CDR3 DNA is TGTGCCAGCAGCCAAGGTGACAGGGACTATGGCTACACCTTC. The rearrangement links TRBV4-2 to TRBJ1-2; TRBD1 agrees at 7 bases. The germline CDR1 and CDR2 sequences are LGHNA and YNFKEQ. V was pared by 1 base and J by 3 bases, with 2 bases of the junction left unmatched. This CDR3 has 14 residues.